A selection of T cell receptor beta chains follows, all from one sample in a study of blood T cells in healthy people across ages. One entry per CDR3 protein results from TCRdb running MiXCR on the 5' RACE reads. Of 550,000 to 800,000 distinct CDR3 sequences listed, more than 20% were seen once; the top ten hold roughly 3.9%. The specimen was blood. The receptor source for this set is a man between 65 and 85 years old in good health. Each CDR3 is given with its conserved first and last residue. Each record gives: D gene, J gene, V gene, clone size, CDR3 DNA, CDR3 protein. The D gene is left open where the match is weak. Size is stated for part of the rows, as once, few or many counts, or as a class when the clone is expanded.

TRBD1 | TRBJ1-5 | TRBV9 | . | TGTGCCAGCAGCGGGACAGGGGTCAATCAGCCCCAGCATTTT | CASSGTGVNQPQHF
. | TRBJ2-5 | TRBV4-1 | few | TGCGCCAGCAGCCAAGACGATTTGGGGGCACAAGAGACCCAGTACTTC | CASSQDDLGAQETQYF
. | TRBJ2-7 | TRBV5-1 | . | TGCGCCAGCAGAACCTCGAGCTCCTACGAGCAGTACTTC | CASRTSSSYEQYF
. | TRBJ1-3 | TRBV6-1 | . | TGTGCCAGCAGCGAAATTCTCCCTTCGACTGGAAACACCATATATTTT | CASSEILPSTGNTIYF
. | TRBJ2-5 | TRBV6-5 | few | TGTGCCAGCAGTTACTCGAGGAGTGAGCAGTACTTC | CASSYSRSEQYF
. | TRBJ2-2 | TRBV2 | . | TGTGCCAGCAGTGATGGGTTGGGGGAGCTGTTTTTT | CASSDGLGELFF
. | TRBJ2-5 | TRBV18 | . | TGTGCCAGCTCCACGGAGGGGCAGTTCCAAGAGACCCAGTACTTC | CASSTEGQFQETQYF
TRBD2 | TRBJ2-7 | TRBV14 | . | TGTGCCAGCAGCCAAGATCTAGCGGGAGGACGTTACGAGCAGTACTTC | CASSQDLAGGRYEQYF
TRBD2 | TRBJ2-5 | TRBV5-1 | few | TGCGCCAGCAGCTTCGGGACTAGCGCGGAGACCCAGTACTTC | CASSFGTSAETQYF
. | TRBJ2-1 | TRBV7-2 | . | TGTGCCAGCAGCTTAGTTAGTAGCCGTTCCTACAATGAGCAGTTCTTC | CASSLVSSRSYNEQFF
. | TRBJ1-1 | TRBV27 | . | TGTGCCAGCAGTTCCAGTCCGGGACGGCGCATGAACACTGAAGCTTTCTTT | CASSSSPGRRMNTEAFF
. | TRBJ2-7 | TRBV4-1 | many | TGCGCCAGCAGCCAAACCGGGGGCTACGAGCAGTACTTC | CASSQTGGYEQYF
. | TRBJ2-2 | TRBV3-1 | . | TGTGCCAGCAGCCAATCCCCCGCCCCCGGGGAGCTGTTTTTT | CASSQSPAPGELFF
. | TRBJ2-5 | TRBV6-1 | few | TGTGCCAGCAGAGCACCCCTTGGGACCCAGTACTTC | CASRAPLGTQYF
TRBD1 | TRBJ1-5 | TRBV10-3 | . | TGTGCCATCAGTACAGGGACAGATAATCAGCCCCAGCATTTT | CAISTGTDNQPQHF
TRBD1 | TRBJ2-5 | TRBV10-2 | . | TGCGCCAGCAGTGAGCCCCGGACAGGGGCAGAGACCCAGTACTTC | CASSEPRTGAETQYF
TRBD1 | TRBJ2-1 | TRBV29-1 | few | TGCAGCGTAGAATCCGGGACAGGGGTTACCTACAATGAGCAGTTCTTC | CSVESGTGVTYNEQFF
. | TRBJ1-5 | TRBV5-5 | few | TGTGCCAGCAGCGCCGTAGCGGGCAATCAGCCCCGGCATTTT | CASSAVAGNQPRHF
. | TRBJ2-1 | TRBV20-1 | many | TGCAGTGCTAGCAGAAACAATGAGCAGTTCTTC | CSASRNNEQFF
. | TRBJ1-1 | TRBV12-3/TRBV12-4 | . | TGTGCCAGCAGGTTTAACAGTGGAGGGAAAGCTTTCTTT | CASRFNSGGKAFF
. | TRBJ2-5 | TRBV10-3 | . | TGTGCCATCCCCCGGCCAGAGACCCAGTACTTC | CAIPRPETQYF
TRBD1 | TRBJ1-1 | TRBV12-3/TRBV12-4 | . | TGTGCCAGCAGTTTCCTTCTTGGACAGGGCCACATGAACACTGAAGCTTTCTTT | CASSFLLGQGHMNTEAFF
. | TRBJ2-5 | TRBV12-3/TRBV12-4 | few | TGTGCCAGCAGTGAGGCTAGCTGGGTGCAGTACTTC | CASSEASWVQYF
. | TRBJ1-2 | TRBV12-3/TRBV12-4 | few | TGTGCCAGCAGTTTGGGGGACTTTACGGGCTACACCTTC | CASSLGDFTGYTF
. | TRBJ2-1 | TRBV7-8 | few | TGTGCCAGCAGATCTAGCCCCTCCTCCTACAATGAGCAGTTCTTC | CASRSSPSSYNEQFF
. | TRBJ2-1 | TRBV4-2 | many | TGTGCCAGCAGCCAAGCCCAAAGCTCCTACAATGAGCAGTTCTTC | CASSQAQSSYNEQFF
. | TRBJ2-4 | TRBV7-2 | few | TGTGCCAGCAGCAATACAGGGTTGAACATTCAGTACTTC | CASSNTGLNIQYF
TRBD1 | TRBJ1-1 | TRBV7-8 | . | TGTGCCAGCAGCCCCAGACGGGACAGGTTGAACACTGAAGTTTTCTTT | CASSPRRDRLNTEVFF
TRBD1 | TRBJ1-1 | TRBV20-1 | few | TGCAGTCTTGCACAGGGGATCACTGAAGCTTTCTTT | CSLAQGITEAFF
. | TRBJ2-1 | TRBV20-1 | . | TGCAGTGCTAGAGGGCTAGTGGAACACAATGAGCAGTTCTTC | CSARGLVEHNEQFF
TRBD2 | TRBJ2-7 | TRBV20-1 | few | TGCAGTGCTAGAGATGGGCTAGCGGGAGCTGGGCAGTACTTC | CSARDGLAGAGQYF
TRBD2 | TRBJ2-7 | TRBV15 | . | TGTGCCACCAGCAGAGGACTAGCGGGAGGACCATACGAGCAGTACTTC | CATSRGLAGGPYEQYF
TRBD2 | TRBJ2-5 | TRBV5-1 | . | TGCGCCAGCAGCTTGGCCTCTAGCGGGTACCAAGAGACCCAGTACTTC | CASSLASSGYQETQYF
. | TRBJ1-1 | TRBV3-1 | few | TGTGCCAGCAGCCAAGGAAAGGGAGAGAACACTGAAGCTTTCTTT | CASSQGKGENTEAFF
. | TRBJ2-1 | TRBV11-2 | . | TGTGCCAGCAGCTTATTAGGTAGCTCCTACAATGAGCAGTTCTTC | CASSLLGSSYNEQFF
. | TRBJ2-7 | TRBV20-1 | few | TGCAGTGCTAGAGTCCCACAGGGTTCGCCATCCGAGCAGTACTTC | CSARVPQGSPSEQYF
TRBD2 | TRBJ2-2 | TRBV15 | . | TGTGCCACCAGCGCAGGACTAGCATACACCGGGGAGCTGTTTTTT | CATSAGLAYTGELFF
TRBD1 | TRBJ2-5 | TRBV20-1 | . | TGCAGTGCTAGACGTACAGGACAGGGCGATCAAGAGACCCAGTACTTC | CSARRTGQGDQETQYF
. | TRBJ2-7 | TRBV12-3/TRBV12-4 | few | TGTGCCAGCAGTTTAGGGGCAGTCTCCTACGAGCAGTACTTC | CASSLGAVSYEQYF
. | TRBJ2-3 | TRBV20-1 | . | TGCAGTGCTCGGCGGACACCGCAGGATACGCAGTATTTT | CSARRTPQDTQYF
. | TRBJ1-1 | TRBV24-1 | few | TGTGCCACCATTCCAGGGGACACTGAAGCTTTCTTT | CATIPGDTEAFF
. | TRBJ2-1 | TRBV9 | . | TGTGCCAGCAGCGTAGACCAGGATCGCAATGAGCAGTTCTTC | CASSVDQDRNEQFF
TRBD2 | TRBJ2-5 | TRBV6-2/TRBV6-3 | few | TGTGCCAGCAGTTACCGAGCGGGAAGAGAGACCCAGTACTTC | CASSYRAGRETQYF
. | TRBJ2-3 | TRBV27 | . | TGTGCCAGCAGTTTATTAGGTGGGGGGTATCGTACGCAGTATTTT | CASSLLGGGYRTQYF
. | TRBJ2-3 | TRBV20-1 | . | TGCAGTGCTAGTCTAGAGGGGAGCACAGATACGCAGTATTTT | CSASLEGSTDTQYF
TRBD2 | TRBJ2-7 | TRBV7-2 | . | TGTGCCAGCAGCTTAACTATAGCGGGAGGGCGTACGCTGCAGTACTTC | CASSLTIAGGRTLQYF
. | TRBJ2-7 | TRBV6-5 | . | TGTGCCAGCAGTTATGGGGGTAGCGGAAACTACGAGCAGTACTTC | CASSYGGSGNYEQYF
. | TRBJ2-2 | TRBV20-1 | many | TGCAGTGCTAGAAGGGGACAGAACACCGGGGAGCTGTTTTTT | CSARRGQNTGELFF
. | TRBJ2-5 | TRBV20-1 | . | TGCAGTGCCAGCGGGACAGCACGAGAGACCCAGTACTTC | CSASGTARETQYF
. | TRBJ1-4 | TRBV27 | few | TGTGCCAGCAGTTTAGAGGGATATGATGAAAAACTGTTTTTT | CASSLEGYDEKLFF